The sequence of this T cell receptor beta chain was determined in a study of cytomegalovirus exposure and HLA in healthy donors. On the study more broadly: Earlier findings included about 120 million unique TCR beta sequences obtained from some 180 million T cells. There were around 390 genotyped donors. Of these, 81% fell in the genetic ancestry cluster associated with self-reported Caucasian donors.

This CDR3 is built from 16 residues. Germline CDR1 reads SGHRS; CDR2 reads YFSETQ. With V trimmed by 1 base and J by 5 bases, 5 bases remained unmatched. PCR primers comprised 60 Vbeta and 13 Jbeta primers. Profiling relied on immunoSEQ multiplex PCR, and the TCRdb table lists in-frame clones only, not all of them. Among 130,000 or so clones listed, about 73% were seen once. Material for sequencing was PBMCs. The sequence was obtained from a woman aged 40 to 55 in good health and CMV-seropositive. The chain joins TRBV5-1 to TRBJ1-4, with 10 bases lining up with TRBD1. This CDR3 reads CASSLSPGQGNEKLFF. In nucleotides, the CDR3 is TGCGCCAGCAGCTTGTCTCCGGGACAGGGGAATGAAAAACTGTTTTTT.